This TCR beta chain was profiled in a study of vaccination effects on CD4 cells after COVID-19. Study findings and constraints: Late after vaccination, infection- and vaccine-induced clones showed marked clonal contraction.

To note about this clone: Its antigen is currently unknown.

A roughly 10-day culture period preceded the isolation of CD4+ T cells. IL-2 medium was substituted for half the medium on days 3 and 7. The data were produced by immunoSEQ multiplex PCR, yet TCRdb's version contains in-frame clones alone and is incomplete. Of tens of thousands of clones in the sample, about two thirds were seen once. The sample in question was CD4+ T cells from PBMCs cultured without peptide, obtained before COVID-19 vaccination. This clonotype was obtained from a human donor who had a prior SARS-CoV-2 infection.

The CDR3 sequence: CASSPKLDRENYGYTF. CDR3 coding DNA: TGCGCCAGCAGCCCAAAATTGGACAGGGAGAACTATGGCTACACCTTC. This chain links TRBV4-3 with TRBJ1-2, with TRBD1 matching 8 bases. In germline, CDR1 is LGHNA, CDR2 YSLEER. V was clipped by 4 bases and J by 2 bases; unmatched bases: 9. This CDR3 spans 16 amino acids.